The 20 T cell receptor beta chains reported below all come from one sample, sequenced in a study of shared clonotypes between healthy human individuals. Using immunoSEQ multiplex PCR, the repertoire was profiled, and TCRdb retains in-frame clones only, with some absent. This sample has some 2,500,000 clones, with less than 95% found just once. Sequenced: naive CD4+ T cells from PBMCs. Subset described: CD45RA+ positively selected. These TCRs come from a man aged 18 to 35 in good health. Some clones in this sample may be carry-over from other donors' samples.

The chain recombines TRBV15 with TRBJ2-5, with D maybe TRBD1 (5 bases). The V gene's germline CDR1 is LNHNV and CDR2 YYDKDF (reference sequence). The CDR3 contains 15 residues. Trimming took 3 bases from V and 0 from J, leaving 11 bases between them. The CDR3 sequence is CATSSGAVYQETQYF. In DNA, the CDR3 is TGTGCCACCAGCAGTGGGGCAGTCTACCAAGAGACCCAGTACTTC.

The chain combines TRBV7-6 with TRBJ2-7; 8 bases align to TRBD2. This CDR3 is built from 14 residues. Germline CDR1 and CDR2: SGHVS and FNYEAQ. Losses at the gene ends were 1 base for V and 6 bases for J; bases not matched to a gene: 5. DNA for the CDR3: TGTGCCAGCAGCTTAGTCGGACTAGCCGGCGAGCAGTACTTC. This codes for CASSLVGLAGEQYF. The entire variable domain, with the rest obtained from reference TRBV7-6 and TRBJ2-7, is as follows: GAGVSQSPRYKVTKRGQDVALRCDPISGHVSLYWYRQALGQGPEFLTYFNYEAQQDKSGLPNDRFSAERPEGSISTLTIQRTEQRDSAMYRCASSLVGLAGEQYFGPGTRLTVT.

The chain joins TRBV27 to TRBJ1-5, with D possibly matching TRBD1 (6 bases). CDR1 MNHEY and CDR2 SMNVEV come from the germline V gene (reference sequence). V lost 5 bases, J lost 7 bases, and 12 bases lay in between. There are 13 residues in the CDR3. In DNA, the CDR3 is TGTGCCAGCAGTGTCAGGGGTGCGCAGCCCCAGCATTTT. Translating it yields CASSVRGAQPQHF.

Concerning this clone: Other nucleotide sequences from this sample produce the same CDR3. The chain joins TRBV9 to TRBJ2-3; 10 bases match TRBD2. With V trimmed by 4 bases and J by 0 bases, 5 bases remained unmatched. Germline lookup yields CDR1 SGDLS and CDR2 YYNGEE. CDR3 length: 16 residues. The CDR3 DNA sequence: TGTGCCAGCAGCACCCGGACTAGCGGTAGCACAGATACGCAGTATTTT. Translation: CASSTRTSGSTDTQYF.

V and J are TRBV5-6 and TRBJ1-1; D uncertain. Germline assignment: CDR1 SGHDT and CDR2 YYEEEE. The V gene lost 0 bases and the J gene lost 6 bases, with 6 bases spanning the gap. CDR3 size: 12 residues. CDR3 DNA: TGTGCCAGCAGCTTGGGGAGGGCTGAAGCTTTCTTT. Amino acid sequence: CASSLGRAEAFF.

This clone was seen once. The gene calls are TRBV5-4 and TRBJ1-4; D not certain. V lost 5 bases and J 8 bases, leaving 19 bases between the germline ends. The germline gives CDR1 SGHNT, CDR2 YYREEE (reference sequence). The CDR3 has 15 residues. In nucleotides, the CDR3 is TGTGCCAGCAGTAAGGAAGGCGGACCGGGGGAAAAACTGTTTTTT. This sequence encodes CASSKEGGPGEKLFF.

This clone occurred a few times. This chain links TRBV7-9 with TRBJ1-3; D call uncertain. V lost 7 bases and J 7 bases, leaving 11 bases between the germline ends. The length of the CDR3 is 12 residues. Germline CDR1 is SEHNR and CDR2 is FQNEAQ (reference sequence). CDR3 protein: CASNARWNTIYF. The DNA for the CDR3 is TGTGCCAGCAATGCTCGTTGGAACACCATATATTTT. Together with reference TRBV7-9 and TRBJ1-3, the CDR3 gives the full variable domain: DTGVSQNPRHKITKRGQNVTFRCDPISEHNRLYWYRQTLGQGPEFLTYFQNEAQLEKSRLLSDRFSAERPKGSFSTLEIQRTEQGDSAMYLCASNARWNTIYFGEGSWLTVV.

The chain has TRBV28 and TRBJ2-1; tentatively, D is TRBD1 (6 bases). The germline V gene encodes CDR1 MDHEN and CDR2 SYDVKM. Trimming removed 6 bases at V and 0 bases at J, with 15 bases between. The CDR3 is 16 residues long. This CDR3 is CASSSYRASSYNEQFF. CDR3 sequence (DNA): TGTGCCAGCAGCTCGTACAGGGCGAGCTCCTACAATGAGCAGTTCTTC.

This chain links TRBV7-3 with TRBJ2-2; 14 positions match TRBD2. Germline lookup yields CDR1 SGHTA and CDR2 FQGTGA. This CDR3 has 15 residues. V was clipped by 5 bases and J by 9 bases; unmatched bases: 5. CDR3 loop: CASSPGLAGARELFF. Written as DNA, the CDR3 is TGTGCCAGCAGCCCGGGACTAGCGGGGGCCCGGGAGCTGTTTTTT.

V is TRBV19 and J is TRBJ1-4; D uncertain. The germline CDR1 and CDR2 sequences are LNHDA and SQIVND (reference sequence). The CDR3 covers 16 residues. V was trimmed by 6 bases and J by 4 bases, leaving 18 bases between them. The CDR3 DNA reads as TGTGCCAGTAGCAAAGGTCAACGCATTAATAATGAAAAACTGTTTTTT. Translated: CASSKGQRINNEKLFF.

Turning to this clone: Other DNA sequences within the sample encode an identical CDR3. V gene TRBV11-2 combines with J gene TRBJ2-3; 8 positions agree with TRBD2. The V gene end was trimmed by 1 base and the J gene end by 0 bases; junction bases not matched to a gene: 0. The CDR3 is 15 residues long. The germline V gene has CDR1 SGHAT and CDR2 FQNNGV. CDR3 in amino acids: CASSLAGGSTDTQYF. The CDR3 region has the DNA TGTGCCAGCAGCTTAGCGGGAGGGAGCACAGATACGCAGTATTTT. The full variable domain, completed using reference TRBV11-2 and TRBJ2-3, is EAGVAQSPRYKIIEKRQSVAFWCNPISGHATLYWYQQILGQGPKLLIQFQNNGVVDDSQLPKDRFSAERLKGVDSTLKIQPAKLEDSAVYLCASSLAGGSTDTQYFGPGTRLTVL.

The chain uses TRBV5-4 and TRBJ2-3; D call uncertain. V lost 2 bases, J lost 0 bases, and 10 bases lay in between. This CDR3 has 15 amino acids. Per germline, CDR1 SGHNT and CDR2 YYREEE (reference sequence). CDR3 region: CASSFGITSTDTQYF. CDR3 nucleotides: TGTGCCAGCAGCTTCGGAATTACTAGCACAGATACGCAGTATTTT.

The gene calls are TRBV29-1 and TRBJ1-4, with 8 bases fitting TRBD1. Trimming cost V 6 bases and J 7 bases; bases outside gene matches: 10. The CDR3 runs to 14 residues. Germline CDR1 SQVTM, CDR2 ANQGSEA. The CDR3: CSVVQGAGGEKLFF. CDR3 sequence (DNA): TGCAGCGTGGTGCAGGGGGCAGGGGGTGAAAAACTGTTTTTT.

Only one count was recorded for this clone. V is TRBV27 and J is TRBJ1-5; 8 nucleotides line up with TRBD1. V shed 6 bases, J shed 4 bases, and the junction held 5 bases outside the gene matches. The germline V gene encodes CDR1 MNHEY and CDR2 SMNVEV (reference sequence). The CDR3 sequence is 14 residues long. The DNA for the CDR3 is TGTGCCAGCAGCTACAGGGGGGGAAATCAGCCCCAGCATTTT. This translates into CASSYRGGNQPQHF.

The J gene is TRBJ1-2, the V gene TRBV9, with D possibly TRBD1 on 6 matching bases. The V end lost 5 bases, the J end lost 4 bases, and 18 bases lay between the germline ends. The CDR3 runs to 15 residues. Per germline, CDR1 SGDLS and CDR2 YYNGEE. DNA for the CDR3: TGTGCCAGCAGGGCCTCCGAGAGGGGGGCCTATGGCTACACCTTC. As protein: CASRASERGAYGYTF.

The rearrangement links TRBV7-2 to TRBJ1-5; a weak D match, TRBD1 (6 bases). The CDR3 is 14 residues long. CDR1 is SGHTA, CDR2 FQGNSA, per germline. V was trimmed by 2 bases and J by 7 bases, leaving 12 bases between them. CDR3 in DNA: TGTGCCAGCAGCTTACCACAGGGTACGCAGCCCCAGCATTTT. Translation: CASSLPQGTQPQHF.

The chain recombines TRBV20-1 with TRBJ1-1; D remains unclear. With 0 bases removed from V and 11 bases from J, the gap between germline ends came to 10 bases. The CDR3 contains 11 residues. Germline values: CDR1 DFQATT, CDR2 SNEGSKA (reference sequence). Here the CDR3 reads CSARDLGDAFF. The CDR3 DNA follows: TGCAGTGCTAGAGATCTAGGAGACGCTTTCTTT.

The V and J genes are TRBV27 and TRBJ2-7; 8 nucleotides match TRBD1. After removal of 5 bases from V and 2 bases from J, the junction contained 5 bases not matched to a gene. Per the germline V gene, CDR1 is MNHEY and CDR2 is SMNVEV (reference sequence). CDR3 length: 14 residues. The CDR3 region has the DNA TGTGCCAGCAGTCGGACAGGGTCTACCTACGAGCAGTACTTC. Its protein is CASSRTGSTYEQYF.

J is TRBJ1-3 and V is TRBV29-1; no definite D call. The CDR3 runs to 13 residues. In germline, CDR1 is SQVTM, CDR2 ANQGSEA. V was cut by 1 base and J by 0 bases, with 4 bases left in between. CDR3 region: CSVEVGSGNTIYF. Here the CDR3 DNA reads TGCAGCGTTGAAGTAGGCTCTGGAAACACCATATATTTT.

As DNA, the CDR3 is TGTGCCAGCAGCCAAAGACCGGACAGGGACACTGAAGCTTTCTTT. It codes for CASSQRPDRDTEAFF. This chain joins TRBV4-2 and TRBJ1-1; 8 bases align to TRBD1. Unmatched junction bases numbered 5, after V lost 2 bases and J lost 3 bases. The CDR3 consists of 15 residues. CDR1 is LGHNA, CDR2 YNFKEQ, per germline.